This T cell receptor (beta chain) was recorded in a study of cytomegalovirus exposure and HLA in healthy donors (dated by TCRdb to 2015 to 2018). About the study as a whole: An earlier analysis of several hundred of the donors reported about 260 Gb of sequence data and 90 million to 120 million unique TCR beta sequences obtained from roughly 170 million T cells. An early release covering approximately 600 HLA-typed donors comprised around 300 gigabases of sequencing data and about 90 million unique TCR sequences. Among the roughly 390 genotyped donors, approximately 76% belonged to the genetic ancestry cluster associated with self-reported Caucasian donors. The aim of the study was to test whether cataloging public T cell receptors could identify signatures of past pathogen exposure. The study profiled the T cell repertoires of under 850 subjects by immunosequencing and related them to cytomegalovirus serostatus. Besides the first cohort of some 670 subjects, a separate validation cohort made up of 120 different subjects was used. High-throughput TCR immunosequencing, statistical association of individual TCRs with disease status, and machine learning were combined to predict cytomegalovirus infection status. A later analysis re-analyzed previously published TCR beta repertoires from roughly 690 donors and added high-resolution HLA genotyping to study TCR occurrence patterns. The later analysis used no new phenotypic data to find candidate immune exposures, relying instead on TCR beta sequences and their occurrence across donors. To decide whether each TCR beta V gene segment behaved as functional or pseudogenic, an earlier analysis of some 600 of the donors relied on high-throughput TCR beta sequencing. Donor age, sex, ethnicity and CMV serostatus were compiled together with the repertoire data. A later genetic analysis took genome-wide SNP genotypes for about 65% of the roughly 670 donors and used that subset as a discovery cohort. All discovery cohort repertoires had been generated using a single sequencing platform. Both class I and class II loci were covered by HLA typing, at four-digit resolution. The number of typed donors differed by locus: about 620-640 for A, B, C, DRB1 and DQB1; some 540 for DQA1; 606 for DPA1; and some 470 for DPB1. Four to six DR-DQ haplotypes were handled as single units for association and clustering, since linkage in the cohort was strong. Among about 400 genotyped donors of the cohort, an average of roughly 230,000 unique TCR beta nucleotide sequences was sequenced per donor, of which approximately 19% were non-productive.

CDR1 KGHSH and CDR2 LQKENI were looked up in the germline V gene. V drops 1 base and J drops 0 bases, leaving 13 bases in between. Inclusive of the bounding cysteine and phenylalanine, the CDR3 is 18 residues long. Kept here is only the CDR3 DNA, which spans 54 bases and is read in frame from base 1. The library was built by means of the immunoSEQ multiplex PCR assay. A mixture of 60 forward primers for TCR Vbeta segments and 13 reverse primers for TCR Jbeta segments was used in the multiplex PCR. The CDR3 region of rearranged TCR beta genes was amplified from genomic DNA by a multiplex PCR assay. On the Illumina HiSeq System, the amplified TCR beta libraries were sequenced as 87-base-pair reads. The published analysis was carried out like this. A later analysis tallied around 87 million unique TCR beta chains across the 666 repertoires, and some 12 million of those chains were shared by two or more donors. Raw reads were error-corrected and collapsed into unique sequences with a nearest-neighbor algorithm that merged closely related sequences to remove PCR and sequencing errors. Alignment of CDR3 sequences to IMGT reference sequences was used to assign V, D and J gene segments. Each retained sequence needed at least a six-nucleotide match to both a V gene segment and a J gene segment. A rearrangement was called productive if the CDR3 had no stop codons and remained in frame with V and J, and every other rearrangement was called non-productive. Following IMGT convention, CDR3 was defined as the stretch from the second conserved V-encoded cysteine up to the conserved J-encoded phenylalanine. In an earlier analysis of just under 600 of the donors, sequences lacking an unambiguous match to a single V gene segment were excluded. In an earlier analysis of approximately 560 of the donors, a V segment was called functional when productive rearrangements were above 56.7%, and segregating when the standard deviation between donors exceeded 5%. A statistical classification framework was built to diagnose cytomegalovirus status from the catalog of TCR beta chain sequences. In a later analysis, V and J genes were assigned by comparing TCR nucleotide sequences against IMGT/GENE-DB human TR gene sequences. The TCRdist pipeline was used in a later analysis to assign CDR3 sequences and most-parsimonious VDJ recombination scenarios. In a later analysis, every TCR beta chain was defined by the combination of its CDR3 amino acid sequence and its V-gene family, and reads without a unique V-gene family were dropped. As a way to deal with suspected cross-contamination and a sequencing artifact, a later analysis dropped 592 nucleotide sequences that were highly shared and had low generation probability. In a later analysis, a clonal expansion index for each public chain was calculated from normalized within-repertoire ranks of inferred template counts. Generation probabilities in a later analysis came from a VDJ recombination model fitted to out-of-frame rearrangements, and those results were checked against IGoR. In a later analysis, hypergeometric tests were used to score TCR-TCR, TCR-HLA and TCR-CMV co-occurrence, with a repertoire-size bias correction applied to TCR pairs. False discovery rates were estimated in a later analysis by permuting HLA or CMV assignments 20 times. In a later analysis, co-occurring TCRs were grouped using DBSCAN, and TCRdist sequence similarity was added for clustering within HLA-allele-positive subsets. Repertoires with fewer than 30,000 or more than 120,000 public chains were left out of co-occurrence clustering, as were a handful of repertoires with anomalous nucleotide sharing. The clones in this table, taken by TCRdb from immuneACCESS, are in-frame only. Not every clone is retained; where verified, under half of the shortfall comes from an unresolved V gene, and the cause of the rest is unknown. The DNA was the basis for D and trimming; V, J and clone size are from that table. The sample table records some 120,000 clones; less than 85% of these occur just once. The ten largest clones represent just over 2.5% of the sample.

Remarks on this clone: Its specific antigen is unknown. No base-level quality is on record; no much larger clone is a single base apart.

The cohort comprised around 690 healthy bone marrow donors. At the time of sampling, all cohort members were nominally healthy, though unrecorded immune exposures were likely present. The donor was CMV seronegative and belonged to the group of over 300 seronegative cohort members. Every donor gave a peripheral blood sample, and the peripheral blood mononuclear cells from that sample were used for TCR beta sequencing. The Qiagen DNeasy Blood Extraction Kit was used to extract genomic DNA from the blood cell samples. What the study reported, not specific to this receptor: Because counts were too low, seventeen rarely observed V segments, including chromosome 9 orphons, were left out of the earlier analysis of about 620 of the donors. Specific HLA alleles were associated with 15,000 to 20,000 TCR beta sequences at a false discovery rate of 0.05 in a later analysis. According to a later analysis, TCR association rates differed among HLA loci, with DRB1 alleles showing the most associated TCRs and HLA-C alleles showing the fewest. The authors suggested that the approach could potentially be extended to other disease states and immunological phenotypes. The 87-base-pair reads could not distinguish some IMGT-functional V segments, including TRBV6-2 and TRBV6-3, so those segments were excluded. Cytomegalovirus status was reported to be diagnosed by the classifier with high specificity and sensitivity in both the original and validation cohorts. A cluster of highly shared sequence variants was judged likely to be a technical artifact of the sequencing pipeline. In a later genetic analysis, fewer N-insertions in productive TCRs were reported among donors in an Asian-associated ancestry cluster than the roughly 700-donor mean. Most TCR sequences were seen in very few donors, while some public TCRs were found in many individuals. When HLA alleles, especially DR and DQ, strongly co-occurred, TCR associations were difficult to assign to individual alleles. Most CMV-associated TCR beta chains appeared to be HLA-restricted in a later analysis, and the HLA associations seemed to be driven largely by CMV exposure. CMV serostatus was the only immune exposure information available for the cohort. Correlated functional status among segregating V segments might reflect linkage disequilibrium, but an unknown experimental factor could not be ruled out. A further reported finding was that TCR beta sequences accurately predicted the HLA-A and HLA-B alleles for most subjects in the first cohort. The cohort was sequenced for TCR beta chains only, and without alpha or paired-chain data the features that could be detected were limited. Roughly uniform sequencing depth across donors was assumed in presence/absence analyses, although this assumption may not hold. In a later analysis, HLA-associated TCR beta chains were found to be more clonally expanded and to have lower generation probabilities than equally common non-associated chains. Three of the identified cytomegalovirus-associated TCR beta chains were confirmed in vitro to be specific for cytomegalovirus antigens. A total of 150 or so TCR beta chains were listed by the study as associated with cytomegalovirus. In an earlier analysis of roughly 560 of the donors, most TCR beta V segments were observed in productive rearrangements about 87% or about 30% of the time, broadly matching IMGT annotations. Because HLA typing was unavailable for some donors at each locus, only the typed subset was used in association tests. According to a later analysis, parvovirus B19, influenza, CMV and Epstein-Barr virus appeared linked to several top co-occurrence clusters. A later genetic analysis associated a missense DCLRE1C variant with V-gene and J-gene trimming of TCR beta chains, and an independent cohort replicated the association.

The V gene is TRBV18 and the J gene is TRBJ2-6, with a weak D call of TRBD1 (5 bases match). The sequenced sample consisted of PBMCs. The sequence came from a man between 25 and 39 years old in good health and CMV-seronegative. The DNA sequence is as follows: TGTGCCAGCTCACCACTTGGCAGGGAAAACTCTGGGGCCAACGTCCTGACTTTC. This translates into CASSPLGRENSGANVLTF.